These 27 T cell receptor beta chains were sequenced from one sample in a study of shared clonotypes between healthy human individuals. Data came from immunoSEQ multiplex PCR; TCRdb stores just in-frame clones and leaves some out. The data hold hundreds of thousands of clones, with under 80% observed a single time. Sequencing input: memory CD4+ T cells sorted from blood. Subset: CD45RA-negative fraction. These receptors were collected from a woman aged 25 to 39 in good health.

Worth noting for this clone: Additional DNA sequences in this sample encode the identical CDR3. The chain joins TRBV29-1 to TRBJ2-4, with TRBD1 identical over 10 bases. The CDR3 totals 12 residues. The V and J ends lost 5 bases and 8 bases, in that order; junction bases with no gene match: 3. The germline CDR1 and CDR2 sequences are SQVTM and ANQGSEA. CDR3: CSVRQGADIQYF. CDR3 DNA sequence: TGCAGCGTTAGACAGGGGGCGGACATTCAGTACTTC.

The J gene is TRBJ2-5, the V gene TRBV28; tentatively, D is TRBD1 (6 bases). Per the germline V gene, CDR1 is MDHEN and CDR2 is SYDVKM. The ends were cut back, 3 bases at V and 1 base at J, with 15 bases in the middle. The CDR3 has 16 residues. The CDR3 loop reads CASSFGAQGSQETQYF. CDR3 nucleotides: TGTGCCAGCAGTTTCGGCGCACAGGGCTCCCAAGAGACCCAGTACTTC.

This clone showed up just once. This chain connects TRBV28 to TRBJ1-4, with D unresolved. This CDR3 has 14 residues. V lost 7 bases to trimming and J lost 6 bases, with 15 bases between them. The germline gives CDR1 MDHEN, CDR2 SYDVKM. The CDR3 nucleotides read TGTGCCAGCATCCTACGCTTCGGTGATGAAAAACTGTTTTTT. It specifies CASILRFGDEKLFF.

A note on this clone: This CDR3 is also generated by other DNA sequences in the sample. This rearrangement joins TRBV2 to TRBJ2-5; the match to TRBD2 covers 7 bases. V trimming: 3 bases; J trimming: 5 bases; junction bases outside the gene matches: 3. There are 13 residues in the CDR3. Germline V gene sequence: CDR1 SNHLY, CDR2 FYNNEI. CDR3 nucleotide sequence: TGTGCCAGCAGTGACCGGGGAGGGGAGACCCAGTACTTC. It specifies CASSDRGGETQYF.

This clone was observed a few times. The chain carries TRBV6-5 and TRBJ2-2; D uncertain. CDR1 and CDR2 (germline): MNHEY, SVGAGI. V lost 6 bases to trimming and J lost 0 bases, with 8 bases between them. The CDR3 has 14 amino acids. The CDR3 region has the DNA TGTGCCAGCAGCGTAACAGCGAACACCGGGGAGCTGTTTTTT. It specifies CASSVTANTGELFF.

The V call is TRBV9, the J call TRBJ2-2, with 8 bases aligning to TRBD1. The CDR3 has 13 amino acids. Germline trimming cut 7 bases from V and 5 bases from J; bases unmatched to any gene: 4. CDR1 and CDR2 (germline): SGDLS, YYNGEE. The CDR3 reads CASSTGGTGELFF. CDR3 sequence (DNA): TGTGCCAGCTCTACAGGGGGTACCGGGGAGCTGTTTTTT.

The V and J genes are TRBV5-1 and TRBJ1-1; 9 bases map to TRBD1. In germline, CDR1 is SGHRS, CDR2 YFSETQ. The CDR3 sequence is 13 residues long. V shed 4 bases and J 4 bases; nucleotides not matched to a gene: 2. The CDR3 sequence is CASSKGQGTEAFF. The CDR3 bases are TGCGCCAGCAGCAAGGGACAGGGCACTGAAGCTTTCTTT. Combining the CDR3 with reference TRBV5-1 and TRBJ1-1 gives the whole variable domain KAGVTQTPRYLIKTRGQQVTLSCSPISGHRSVSWYQQTPGQGLQFLFEYFSETQRNKGNFPGRFSGRQFSNSRSEMNVSTLELGDSALYLCASSKGQGTEAFFGQGTRLTVV.

The CDR3: CASSDEGRNSPLHF. The DNA for the CDR3 is TGTGCCAGCAGCGACGAAGGTAGAAATTCACCCCTCCACTTT. The chain carries TRBV7-8 and TRBJ1-6; no reliable D call. The germline V gene has CDR1 SGHVS and CDR2 FQNEAQ. The CDR3 sequence is 14 residues long. V was cut by 5 bases and J by 7 bases, with 12 bases left in between.

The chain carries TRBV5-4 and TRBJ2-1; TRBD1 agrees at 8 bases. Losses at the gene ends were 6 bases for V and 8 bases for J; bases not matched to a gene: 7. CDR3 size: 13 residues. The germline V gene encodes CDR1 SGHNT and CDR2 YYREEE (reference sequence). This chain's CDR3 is CASTWTGSDEQFF. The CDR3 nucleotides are TGTGCCAGCACCTGGACAGGGAGTGATGAGCAGTTCTTC.

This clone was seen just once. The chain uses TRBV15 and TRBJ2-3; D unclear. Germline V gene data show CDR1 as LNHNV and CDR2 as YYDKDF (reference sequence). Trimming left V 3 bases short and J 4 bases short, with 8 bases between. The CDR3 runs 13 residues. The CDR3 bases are TGTGCCACCAGCAGGCCCCAGCCAGATACGCAGTATTTT. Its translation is CATSRPQPDTQYF.

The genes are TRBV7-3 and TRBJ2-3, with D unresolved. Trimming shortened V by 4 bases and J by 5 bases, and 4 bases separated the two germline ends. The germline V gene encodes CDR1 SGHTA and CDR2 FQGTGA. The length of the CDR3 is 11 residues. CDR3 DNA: TGTGCCAGCAGCTCTAAAGATACGCAGTATTTT. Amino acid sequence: CASSSKDTQYF.

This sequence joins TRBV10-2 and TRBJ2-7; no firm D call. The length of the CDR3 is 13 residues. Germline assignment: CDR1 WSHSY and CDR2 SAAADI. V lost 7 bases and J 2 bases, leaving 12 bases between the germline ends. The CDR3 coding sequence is TGCGCCAGCATCGCGGCAGGAGCCTACGAGCAGTACTTC. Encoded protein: CASIAAGAYEQYF.

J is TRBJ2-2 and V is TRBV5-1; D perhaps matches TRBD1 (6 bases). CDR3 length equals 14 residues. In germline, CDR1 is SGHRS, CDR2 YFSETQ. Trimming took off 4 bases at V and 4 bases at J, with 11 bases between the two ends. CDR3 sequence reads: CASSATGSTGELFF. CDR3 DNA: TGCGCCAGCAGCGCTACAGGGTCCACCGGGGAGCTGTTTTTT.

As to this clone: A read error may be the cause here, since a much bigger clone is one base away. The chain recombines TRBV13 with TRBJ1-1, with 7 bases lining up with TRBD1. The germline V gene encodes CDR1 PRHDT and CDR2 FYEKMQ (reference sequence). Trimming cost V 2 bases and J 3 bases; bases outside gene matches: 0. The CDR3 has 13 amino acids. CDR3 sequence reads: CASSLQGDTEAFF. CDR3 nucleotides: TGTGCCAGCAGCTTACAGGGGGACACTGAAGCTTTCTTT.

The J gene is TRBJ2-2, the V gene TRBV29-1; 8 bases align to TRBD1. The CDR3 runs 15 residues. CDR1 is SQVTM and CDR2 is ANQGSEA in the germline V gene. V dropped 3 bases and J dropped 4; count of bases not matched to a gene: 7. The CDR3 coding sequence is TGCAGCGTTGAGGGGGACAGGTCCGGCACCGGGGAGCTGTTTTTT. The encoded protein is CSVEGDRSGTGELFF.

CDR3 sequence (DNA): TGTGCCAGCAGCTTGGTTAGCGGGAGTTACAATGAGCAGTTCTTC. Translating it yields CASSLVSGSYNEQFF. The chain carries TRBV5-6 and TRBJ2-1, with 9 nucleotides matching TRBD2. Germline assignment: CDR1 SGHDT and CDR2 YYEEEE. Trimming removed 0 bases from V and 4 bases from J; junction bases left unmatched: 2. CDR3 size: 15 residues.

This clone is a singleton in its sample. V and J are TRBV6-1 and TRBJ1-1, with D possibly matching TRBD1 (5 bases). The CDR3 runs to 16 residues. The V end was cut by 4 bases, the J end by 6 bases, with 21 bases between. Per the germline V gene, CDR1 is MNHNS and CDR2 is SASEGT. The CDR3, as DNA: TGTGCCAGCAGTGTGCCGAGACAGAACGGGGCCCCTGAAGCTTTCTTT. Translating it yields CASSVPRQNGAPEAFF.

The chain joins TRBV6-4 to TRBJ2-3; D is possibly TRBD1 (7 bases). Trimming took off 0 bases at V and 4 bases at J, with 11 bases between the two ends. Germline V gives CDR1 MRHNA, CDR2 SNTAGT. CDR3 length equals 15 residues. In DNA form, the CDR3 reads TGTGCCAGCAGTGACTCGGTCAGGGGGGCAGATACGCAGTATTTT. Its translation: CASSDSVRGADTQYF.

The CDR3 DNA reads as TGTGCCAGTAGTGTCGACAGGAGCTATGGCTACACCTTC. This encodes CASSVDRSYGYTF. The chain is built from TRBV19 and TRBJ1-2; perhaps TRBD1 as D (6 bases). CDR3 length: 13 residues. Trimming left V 5 bases short and J 4 bases short, with 11 bases between. Germline V gives CDR1 LNHDA, CDR2 SQIVND (reference sequence). Full variable domain (outside the CDR3, taken from reference TRBV19 and TRBJ1-2): DGGITQSPKYLFRKEGQNVTLSCEQNLNHDAMYWYRQDPGQGLRLIYYSQIVNDFQKGDIAEGYSVSREKKESFPLTVTSAQKNPTAFYLCASSVDRSYGYTFGSGTRLTVV.

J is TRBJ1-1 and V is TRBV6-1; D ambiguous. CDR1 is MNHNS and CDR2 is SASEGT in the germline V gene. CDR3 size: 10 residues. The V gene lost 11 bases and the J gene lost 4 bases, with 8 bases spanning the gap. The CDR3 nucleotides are TGTGCCGGCGGGCGCACTGAAGCTTTCTTT. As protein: CAGGRTEAFF.

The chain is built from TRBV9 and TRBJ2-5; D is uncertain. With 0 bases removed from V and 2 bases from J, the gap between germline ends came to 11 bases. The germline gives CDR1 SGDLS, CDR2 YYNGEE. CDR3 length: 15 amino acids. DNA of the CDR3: TGTGCCAGCAGCGTAGGTAGGAAAGGACAAGAGACCCAGTACTTC. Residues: CASSVGRKGQETQYF.

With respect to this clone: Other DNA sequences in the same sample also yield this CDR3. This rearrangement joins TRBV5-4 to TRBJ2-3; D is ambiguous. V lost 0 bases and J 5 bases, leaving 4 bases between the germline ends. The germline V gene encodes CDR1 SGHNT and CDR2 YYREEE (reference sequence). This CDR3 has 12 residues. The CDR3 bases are TGTGCCAGCAGCTTGGATGAAGATACGCAGTATTTT. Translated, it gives CASSLDEDTQYF.

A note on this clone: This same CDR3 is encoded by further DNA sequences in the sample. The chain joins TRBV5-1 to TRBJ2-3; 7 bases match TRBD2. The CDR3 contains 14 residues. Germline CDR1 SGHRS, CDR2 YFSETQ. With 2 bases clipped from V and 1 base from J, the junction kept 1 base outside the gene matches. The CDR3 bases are TGCGCCAGCAGCTTAACTAGCGGCACAGATACGCAGTATTTT. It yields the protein CASSLTSGTDTQYF.

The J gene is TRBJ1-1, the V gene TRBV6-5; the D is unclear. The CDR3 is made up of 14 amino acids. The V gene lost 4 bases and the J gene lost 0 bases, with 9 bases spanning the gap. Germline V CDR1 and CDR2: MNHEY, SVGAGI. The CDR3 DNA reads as TGTGCCAGCAGTTTAGGGCAGCTGAACACTGAAGCTTTCTTT. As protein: CASSLGQLNTEAFF.

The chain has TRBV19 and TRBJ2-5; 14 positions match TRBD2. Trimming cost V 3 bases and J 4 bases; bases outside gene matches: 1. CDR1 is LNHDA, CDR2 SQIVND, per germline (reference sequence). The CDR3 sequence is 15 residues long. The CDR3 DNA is TGTGCCAGTAGTATGGGACTAGCGGGAGTAGAGACCCAGTACTTC. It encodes CASSMGLAGVETQYF.

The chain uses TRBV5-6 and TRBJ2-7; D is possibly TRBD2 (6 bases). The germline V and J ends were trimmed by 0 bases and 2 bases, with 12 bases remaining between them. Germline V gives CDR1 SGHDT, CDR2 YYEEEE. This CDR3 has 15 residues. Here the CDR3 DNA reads TGTGCCAGCAGCTTGGAAGTTAGCGGCCCCTACGAGCAGTACTTC. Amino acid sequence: CASSLEVSGPYEQYF.

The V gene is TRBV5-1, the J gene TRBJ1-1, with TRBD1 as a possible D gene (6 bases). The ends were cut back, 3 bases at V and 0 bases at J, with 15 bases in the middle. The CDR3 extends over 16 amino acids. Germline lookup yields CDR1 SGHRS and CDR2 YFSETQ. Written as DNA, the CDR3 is TGCGCCAGCAGCTCCGGACAGACCACTGTGAACACTGAAGCTTTCTTT. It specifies CASSSGQTTVNTEAFF.